A single sample gave rise to the 14 T cell receptor beta chains below, sequenced in a study of molecular identifiers for immune sequencing clone quantification. TCRdb itself ran the PCR reads through MiXCR, one entry per CDR3 protein. The data show about 640,000 distinct CDR3 sequences, 20% seen once. Sequencing used naive CD8+ T cells from blood, with Jurkat cell RNA spiked in. Subset: FACS-sorted CD8+CD4-CCR7+CD45RA+ naive T cells. These receptors came from a human donor in good health. Some libraries in this study had Jurkat cell RNA spiked in.

Comments on this clonotype: The junction shows a germline mismatch at one end, possibly a read error. This chain uses TRBV19 with TRBJ1-1, with D unclear. CDR1 and CDR2 (germline): LNHDA, SQIVND (reference sequence). This CDR3 spans 14 amino acids. The CDR3 here is CASSIGTLNAEAFF. CDR3 bases: TGTGCCAGTAGTATAGGGACCCTGAACGCTGAAGCTTTCTTT.

The chain links TRBV7-8 to TRBJ1-1; no reliable D call. The CDR3 is 15 residues long. Trimming pared 5 bases from V and 0 bases from J, leaving 13 bases between. Germline assignment: CDR1 SGHVS and CDR2 FQNEAQ. CDR3 in DNA: TGTGCCAGCAGCACTCCGTCCGGGATGAACACTGAAGCTTTCTTT. Its translation is CASSTPSGMNTEAFF.

This clonotype was counted only a few times. Given a much more abundant clone one base away, this may be a read error. The V gene is TRBV6-2 or TRBV6-3, the J gene TRBJ1-1; the D gene is possibly TRBD1 (6 bases). The CDR3 is 14 residues long. The germline V gene encodes CDR1 MNHEY and CDR2 SVGEGT. The CDR3 DNA sequence: TGTGCCAGCAAACAAAGGGGGACGAACACTGAAGCTTCCTTT. Protein: CASKQRGTNTEASF.

The chain uses TRBV5-1 and TRBJ2-7; either TRBD1 or TRBD2 may supply D (7 bases each). Between the trimmed V and J ends, which lost 0 bases and 6 bases, there was a span of 13 bases. Germline V gene data show CDR1 as SGHRS and CDR2 as YFSETQ. The CDR3 has 14 residues. The CDR3 DNA follows: TGCGCCAGCAGCTTGGAAGGGAGGGGGCTCGAGCAGTACTTC. It translates to CASSLEGRGLEQYF.

This clonotype was counted many times. The chain recombines TRBV2 with TRBJ2-7; D gene ambiguous. The CDR3 has 13 amino acids. From germline, CDR1 is SNHLY and CDR2 FYNNEI. Trimming left V 8 bases short and J 1 base short, with 12 bases between. Here the CDR3 reads CASSPTQSYEQYF. The DNA for the CDR3 is TGTGCCAGCTCCCCGACCCAGTCCTACGAGCAGTACTTC.

This clonotype was detected many times. The chain couples TRBV27 to TRBJ1-1; a weak D match, TRBD1 (6 bases). Germline CDR1 and CDR2: MNHEY and SMNVEV (reference sequence). The CDR3 sequence is 15 residues long. Trimming took 0 bases from V and 4 from J, leaving 12 bases between them. CDR3 coding DNA: TGTGCCAGCAGTTTATCTCCCCTGGGGGCCACTGAAGCTTTCTTT. It translates to CASSLSPLGATEAFF.

This clonotype occurred many times. The DNA of the CDR3 is TGTGCCAGCAGTCCAGCGGAGGCTATATACAATGAGCAGTTCTTC. Its translation: CASSPAEAIYNEQFF. The chain joins TRBV6-6 to TRBJ2-1; a weak D match, TRBD2 (5 bases). Trimming shortened V by 5 bases and J by 4 bases, and 15 bases separated the two germline ends. This CDR3 comprises 15 residues. Per the germline V gene, CDR1 is MNHNY and CDR2 is SVGAGI (reference sequence).

Many counts were recorded for this clonotype. The chain is built from TRBV4-3 and TRBJ1-3; TRBD1 might be the D (6 bases). The germline V gene encodes CDR1 LGHNA and CDR2 YSLEER. CDR3 length: 15 residues. V was cut by 3 bases and J by 2 bases, with 11 bases left in between. Written as DNA, the CDR3 is TGCGCCAGCAGCCAGGGAGGGACAACTGGAAACACCATATATTTT. Translating it yields CASSQGGTTGNTIYF.

This clonotype was seen a few times. The rearrangement links TRBV27 to TRBJ2-1; D remains unclear. Per germline, CDR1 MNHEY and CDR2 SMNVEV (reference sequence). The CDR3 spans 14 residues. Trimming removed 6 bases from V and 1 base from J, with 10 bases in between. Written as DNA, the CDR3 is TGTGCCAGCAGCATCACCCTTTCCTACAATGAGCAGTTCTTC. Protein sequence: CASSITLSYNEQFF.

Comments on this clonotype: Given a much more abundant clone one base away, this may be a read error. The rearrangement links TRBV20-1 to TRBJ1-6; D not certain. In germline, CDR1 is DFQATT, CDR2 SNEGSKA (reference sequence). This CDR3 contains 10 residues. The CDR3 protein is CGASSSPLHF. The CDR3 nucleotides are TGCGGTGCTAGTTCCTCACCCCTCCACTTT.

For this clonotype: A clone one base away is much larger, so this may be a read error. The V gene is TRBV6-5, the J gene TRBJ2-3, with 12 bases aligning to TRBD1. Per the germline V gene, CDR1 is MNHEY and CDR2 is SVGAGI. The V and J ends lost 8 bases and 8 bases, in that order; junction bases with no gene match: 5. This CDR3 is built from 13 residues. The CDR3 region is CASGTGGPGTQYF. CDR3 bases: TGTGCCAGCGGGACAGGGGGCCCAGGTACGCAGTATTTT.

This clonotype was seen ten or more times. The rearrangement links TRBV7-9 to TRBJ2-3; no definite D call. The CDR3 is 16 amino acids. CDR1 and CDR2 (germline): SEHNR, FQNEAQ (reference sequence). V lost 2 bases to trimming and J lost 1 base, with 13 bases between them. The DNA of the CDR3 is TGTGCCAGCAGCTTATGGGCCATCCCAGGCACAGATACGCAGTATTTT. Its protein is CASSLWAIPGTDTQYF.

This clonotype was counted at least ten times. The V gene is TRBV4-2, the J gene TRBJ2-7; D is possibly TRBD2 (6 bases). This CDR3 region has 15 residues. The V gene lost 5 bases and the J gene lost 0 bases, with 14 bases spanning the gap. CDR1 and CDR2 from the germline V gene are LGHNA and YNFKEQ. CDR3 sequence reads: CASSTGTRSSYEQYF. The CDR3 nucleotides are TGTGCCAGCAGCACCGGGACTCGGAGCTCCTACGAGCAGTACTTC.

This clonotype was seen only a few times. This chain uses TRBV9 with TRBJ1-6; D might be TRBD1 (6 bases). The CDR3 extends over 15 amino acids. Germline V CDR1 and CDR2: SGDLS, YYNGEE. V lost 3 bases and J lost 3, with 10 bases in between. CDR3 sequence: CASSAGQNYNSPLHF. CDR3 DNA: TGTGCCAGCAGCGCCGGACAGAACTATAATTCACCCCTCCACTTT.